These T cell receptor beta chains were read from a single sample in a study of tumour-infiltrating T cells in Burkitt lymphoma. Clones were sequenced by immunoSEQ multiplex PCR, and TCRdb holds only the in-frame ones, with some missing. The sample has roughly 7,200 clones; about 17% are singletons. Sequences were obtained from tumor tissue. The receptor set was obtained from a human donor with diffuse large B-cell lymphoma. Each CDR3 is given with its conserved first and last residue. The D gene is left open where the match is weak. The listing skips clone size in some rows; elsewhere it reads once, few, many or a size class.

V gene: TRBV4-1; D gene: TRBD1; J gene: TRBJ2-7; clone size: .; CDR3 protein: CASSQTGGYSYEQYF; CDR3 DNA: TGCGCCAGCAGCCAAACAGGGGGCTATTCCTACGAGCAGTACTTC
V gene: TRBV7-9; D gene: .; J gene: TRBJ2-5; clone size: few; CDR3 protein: CASSLTDPQETQYF; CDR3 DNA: TGTGCCAGCAGCTTAACGGACCCCCAAGAGACCCAGTACTTC
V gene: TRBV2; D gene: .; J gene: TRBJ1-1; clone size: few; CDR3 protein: CASSGFTEAFF; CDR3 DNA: TGTGCCAGCTCAGGATTTACTGAAGCTTTCTTT
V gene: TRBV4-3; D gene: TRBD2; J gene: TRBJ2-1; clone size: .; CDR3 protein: CASSQDLASGRVNEQFF; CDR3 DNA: TGCGCCAGCAGCCAAGATTTAGCTAGCGGGAGGGTTAATGAGCAGTTCTTC
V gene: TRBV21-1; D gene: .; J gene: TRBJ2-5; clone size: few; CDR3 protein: CASSNGLGRTETQYF; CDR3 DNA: TGTGCCAGCAGCAACGGCTTAGGGCGTACTGAGACCCAGTACTTC
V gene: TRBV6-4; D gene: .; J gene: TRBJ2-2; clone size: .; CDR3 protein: CASSDVGTGELFF; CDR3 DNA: TGTGCCAGCAGTGACGTCGGCACCGGGGAGCTGTTTTTT
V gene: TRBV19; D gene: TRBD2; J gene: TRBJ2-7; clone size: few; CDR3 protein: CASSSVSGGDREF; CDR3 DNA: TGTGCCAGTAGTAGTGTTAGCGGGGGAGATCGGGAGTTC
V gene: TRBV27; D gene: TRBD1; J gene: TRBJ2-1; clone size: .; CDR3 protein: CASSSGQGAYNEQFF; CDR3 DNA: TGTGCCAGCAGTTCAGGACAGGGGGCCTACAATGAGCAGTTCTTC
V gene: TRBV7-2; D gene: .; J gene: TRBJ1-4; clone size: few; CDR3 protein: CASTQGGKLFF; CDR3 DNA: TGTGCCAGCACCCAAGGGGGAAAACTGTTTTTT
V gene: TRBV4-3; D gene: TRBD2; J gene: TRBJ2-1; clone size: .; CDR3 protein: CASSRGLAGVGVYNEQFF; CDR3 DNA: TGCGCCAGCAGCCGAGGACTAGCGGGAGTGGGGGTTTACAATGAGCAGTTCTTC
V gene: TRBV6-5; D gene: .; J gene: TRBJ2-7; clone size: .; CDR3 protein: CASSYSIGEYEQYF; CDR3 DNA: TGTGCCAGCAGTTACTCGATAGGGGAGTACGAGCAGTACTTC
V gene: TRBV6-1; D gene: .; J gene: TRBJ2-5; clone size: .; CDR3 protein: CASSESVAGETQYF; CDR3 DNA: TGTGCCAGCAGTGAATCGGTCGCTGGGGAGACCCAGTACTTC
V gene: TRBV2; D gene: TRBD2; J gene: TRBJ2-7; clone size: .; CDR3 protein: CASSEEATSGSYEQYF; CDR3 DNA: TGTGCCAGCAGTGAAGAAGCGACTAGCGGGAGTTACGAGCAGTACTTC
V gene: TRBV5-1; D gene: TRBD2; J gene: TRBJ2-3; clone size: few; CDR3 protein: CASSLSLGGRSDTQYF; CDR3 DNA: TGCGCCAGCAGCTTGAGTTTAGGCGGGAGGTCAGATACGCAGTATTTT
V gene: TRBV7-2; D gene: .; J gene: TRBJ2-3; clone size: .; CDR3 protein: CASSLVAISDTQYF; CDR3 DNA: TGTGCCAGCAGCTTAGTAGCAATCTCAGATACGCAGTATTTT
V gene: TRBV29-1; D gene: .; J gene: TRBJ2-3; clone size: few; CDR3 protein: CSVEEVSADTQYF; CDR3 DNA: TGCAGCGTTGAAGAAGTCTCCGCAGATACGCAGTATTTT
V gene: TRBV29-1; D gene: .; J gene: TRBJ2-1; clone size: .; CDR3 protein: CSVSSSYNEQFF; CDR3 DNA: TGCAGCGTTTCGAGCTCCTACAATGAGCAGTTCTTC
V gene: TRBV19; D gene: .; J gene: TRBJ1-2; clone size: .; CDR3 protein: CASSKREDQVYGYTF; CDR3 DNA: TGTGCCAGTAGTAAACGGGAAGACCAAGTCTATGGCTACACCTTC
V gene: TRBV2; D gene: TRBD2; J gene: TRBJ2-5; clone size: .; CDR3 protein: CASSEALPGLAGGSETQYF; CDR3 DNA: TGTGCCAGCAGTGAAGCGCTTCCCGGACTAGCGGGAGGGTCCGAGACCCAGTACTTC
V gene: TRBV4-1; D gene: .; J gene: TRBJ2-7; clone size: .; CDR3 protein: CASSQDFGFHYEQYF; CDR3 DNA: TGCGCCAGCAGCCAAGATTTCGGGTTTCACTACGAGCAGTACTTC
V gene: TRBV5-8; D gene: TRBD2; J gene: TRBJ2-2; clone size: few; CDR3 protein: CASSYPGTSGLTRELFF; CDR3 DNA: TGTGCCAGCAGCTACCCAGGGACTAGCGGGTTAACGAGGGAGCTGTTTTTT
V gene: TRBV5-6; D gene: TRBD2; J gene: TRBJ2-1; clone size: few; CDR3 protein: CASSLGGGYSYNEQFF; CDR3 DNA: TGTGCCAGCAGCTTGGGGGGGGGATACTCCTACAATGAGCAGTTCTTC
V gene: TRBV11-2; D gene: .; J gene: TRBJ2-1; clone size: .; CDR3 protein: CASSAYNEQFF; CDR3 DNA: TGTGCCAGCAGTGCTTACAATGAGCAGTTCTTC
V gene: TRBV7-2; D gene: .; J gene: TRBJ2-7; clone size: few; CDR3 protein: CASSLVVWSSYEQYF; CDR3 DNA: TGTGCCAGCAGCTTAGTGGTTTGGAGCTCCTACGAGCAGTACTTC
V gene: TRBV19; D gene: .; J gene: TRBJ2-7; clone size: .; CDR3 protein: CASSTFGGQSGSYEQYF; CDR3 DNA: TGTGCCAGTAGTACGTTCGGCGGACAGAGCGGGTCCTACGAGCAGTACTTC
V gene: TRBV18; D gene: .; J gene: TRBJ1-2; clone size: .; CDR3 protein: CASSLQDSASYGYTF; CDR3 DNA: TGTGCCAGCTCACTACAGGACAGTGCTTCCTATGGCTACACCTTC
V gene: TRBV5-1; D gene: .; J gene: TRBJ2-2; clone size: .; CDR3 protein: CASSFTPGAAGELFF; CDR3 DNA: TGCGCCAGCAGCTTCACTCCCGGGGCGGCCGGGGAGCTGTTTTTT
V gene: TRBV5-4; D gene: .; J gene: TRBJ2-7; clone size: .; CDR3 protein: CASSFSGANEQYF; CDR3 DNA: TGTGCCAGCAGCTTTTCAGGGGCGAACGAGCAGTACTTC
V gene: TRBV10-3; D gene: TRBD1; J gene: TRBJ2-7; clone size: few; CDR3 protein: CAISSGTGAYEQYF; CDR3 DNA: TGTGCCATCAGTTCCGGGACAGGGGCCTACGAGCAGTACTTC
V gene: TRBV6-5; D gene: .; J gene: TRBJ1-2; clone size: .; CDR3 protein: CASSNFPRQSGYTF; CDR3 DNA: TGTGCCAGCAGTAATTTTCCGCGACAGAGCGGCTACACCTTC
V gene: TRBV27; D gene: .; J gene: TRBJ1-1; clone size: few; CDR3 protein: CASSLTTNTEAFF; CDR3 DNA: TGTGCCAGCAGCCTGACAACAAACACTGAAGCTTTCTTT
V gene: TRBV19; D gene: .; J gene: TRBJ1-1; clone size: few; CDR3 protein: CASSIWGNTEAFF; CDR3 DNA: TGTGCCAGTAGTATATGGGGGAACACTGAAGCTTTCTTT
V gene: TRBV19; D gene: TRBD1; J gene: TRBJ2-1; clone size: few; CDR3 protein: CASSPSPDRGDNEQFF; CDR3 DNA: TGTGCCAGTAGTCCAAGCCCGGACAGGGGGGACAATGAGCAGTTCTTC
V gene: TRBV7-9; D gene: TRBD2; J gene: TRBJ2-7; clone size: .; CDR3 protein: CASSLGTSTYEQYF; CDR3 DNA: TGTGCCAGCAGCTTAGGGACTAGTACCTACGAGCAGTACTTC
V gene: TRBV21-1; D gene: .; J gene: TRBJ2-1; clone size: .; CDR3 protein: CASSKKGQENRGPNEQFF; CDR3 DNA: TGTGCCAGCAGCAAAAAGGGCCAGGAAAACAGGGGGCCAAATGAGCAGTTCTTC
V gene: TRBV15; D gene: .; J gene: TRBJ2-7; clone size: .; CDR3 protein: CATSTRTDSYEQYF; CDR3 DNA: TGTGCCACCAGCACAAGGACGGATTCCTACGAGCAGTACTTC
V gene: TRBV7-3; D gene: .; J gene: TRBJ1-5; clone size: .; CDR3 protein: CASSSGYNQPQHF; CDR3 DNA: TGTGCCAGCAGCTCAGGGTACAATCAGCCCCAGCATTTT
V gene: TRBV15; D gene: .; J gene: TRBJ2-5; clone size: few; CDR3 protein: CATSSVAGETQYF; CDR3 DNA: TGTGCCACCAGCAGTGTTGCGGGGGAGACCCAGTACTTC
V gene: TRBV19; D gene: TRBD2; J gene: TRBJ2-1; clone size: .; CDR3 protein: CASKKKRGVNNYNEQFF; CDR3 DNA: TGTGCCAGTAAAAAAAAGCGGGGGGTTAATAATTACAATGAGCAGTTCTTC
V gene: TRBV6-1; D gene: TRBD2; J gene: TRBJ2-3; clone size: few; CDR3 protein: CASSEQGELAGDDTQYF; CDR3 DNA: TGTGCCAGCAGTGAACAGGGGGAACTAGCGGGAGATGATACGCAGTATTTT
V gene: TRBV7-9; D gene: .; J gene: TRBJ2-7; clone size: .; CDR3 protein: CASSLLVSYEQYF; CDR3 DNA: TGTGCCAGCAGCTTACTAGTTTCCTACGAGCAGTACTTC
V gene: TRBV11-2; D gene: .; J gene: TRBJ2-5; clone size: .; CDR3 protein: CASRIQETQYF; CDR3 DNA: TGTGCCAGCAGGATCCAAGAGACCCAGTACTTC
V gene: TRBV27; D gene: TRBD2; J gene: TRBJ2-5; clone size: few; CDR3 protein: CASSLDPPSGAQETQYF; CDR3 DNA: TGTGCCAGCAGTTTAGACCCCCCTAGCGGGGCCCAAGAGACCCAGTACTTC
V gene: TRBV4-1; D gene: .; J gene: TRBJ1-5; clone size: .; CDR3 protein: CASSQVQGGGNQPQHF; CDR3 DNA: TGCGCCAGCAGCCAAGTTCAGGGCGGCGGCAATCAGCCCCAGCATTTT
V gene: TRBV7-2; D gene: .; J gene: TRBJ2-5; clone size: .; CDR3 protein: CASSLAKGETQYF; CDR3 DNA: TGTGCCAGCAGCTTAGCGAAGGGGGAGACCCAGTACTTC
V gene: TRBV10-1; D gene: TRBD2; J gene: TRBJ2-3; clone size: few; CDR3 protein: CAREKRELGDTQYF; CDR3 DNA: TGCGCCAGAGAGAAGCGGGAGTTAGGAGATACGCAGTATTTT
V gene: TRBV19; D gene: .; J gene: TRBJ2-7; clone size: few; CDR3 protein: CASSPQSSAYEQYF; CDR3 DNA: TGTGCCAGTAGTCCTCAGTCGAGTGCCTACGAGCAGTACTTC
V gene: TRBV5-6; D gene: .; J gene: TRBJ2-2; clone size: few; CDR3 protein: CASSLIGGHTGELFF; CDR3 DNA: TGTGCCAGCAGCTTGATTGGGGGTCACACCGGGGAGCTGTTTTTT
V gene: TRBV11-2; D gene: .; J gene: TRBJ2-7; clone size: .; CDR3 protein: CASSLAGADEQYF; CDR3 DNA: TGTGCCAGCAGCTTAGCGGGGGCCGACGAGCAGTACTTC
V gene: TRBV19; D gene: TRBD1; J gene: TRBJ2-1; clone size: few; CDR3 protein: CASSPPGQAGIRGQFF; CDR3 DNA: TGTGCCAGTAGTCCCCCGGGACAGGCAGGGATTAGGGGGCAGTTCTTC
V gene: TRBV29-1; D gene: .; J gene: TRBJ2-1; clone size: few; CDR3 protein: CSVEFLASVYNEQFF; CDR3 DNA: TGCAGCGTTGAGTTTTTGGCTAGCGTTTACAATGAGCAGTTCTTC